The subject of this entry is one T cell receptor beta chain. V lost 5 bases, J lost 13 bases, and 20 bases lay in between. From germline, CDR1 is KGHDR and CDR2 SFDVKD. There are 14 residues in the CDR3. The table came from immunoSEQ multiplex PCR; TCRdb's copy has only in-frame clones and leaves some out. The sample lists around 260,000 clones, about 93% seen once, with 0.95% to 1.3% in the top ten. This specimen comes from a study of blood T cell repertoires in COVID-19. Source material: PBMCs or T cells enriched from blood (not recorded which). This sequence was found in a woman aged 25 to 45 who had recovered from COVID-19. The chain has TRBV24-1 and TRBJ2-1; D unclear. Here the CDR3 reads CATSAVEFRSPQFF. In nucleotides, the CDR3 is TGTGCCACCAGTGCCGTCGAGTTTCGTTCACCTCAGTTCTTC.